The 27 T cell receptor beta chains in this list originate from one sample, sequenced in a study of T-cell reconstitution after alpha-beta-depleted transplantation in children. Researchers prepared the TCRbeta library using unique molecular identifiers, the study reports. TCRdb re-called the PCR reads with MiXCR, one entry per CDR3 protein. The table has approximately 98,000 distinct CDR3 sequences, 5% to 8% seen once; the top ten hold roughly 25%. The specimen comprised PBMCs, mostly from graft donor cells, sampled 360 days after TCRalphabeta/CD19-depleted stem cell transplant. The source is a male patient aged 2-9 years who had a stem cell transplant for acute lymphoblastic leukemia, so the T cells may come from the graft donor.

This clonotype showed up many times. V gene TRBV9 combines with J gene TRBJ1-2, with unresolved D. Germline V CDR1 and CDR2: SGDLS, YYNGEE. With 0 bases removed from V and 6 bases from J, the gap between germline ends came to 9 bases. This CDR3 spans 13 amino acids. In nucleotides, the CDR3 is TGTGCCAGCAGCGTAGAAGGGATCAATGGCTACACCTTC. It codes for CASSVEGINGYTF. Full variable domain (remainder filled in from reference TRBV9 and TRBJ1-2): DSGVTQTPKHLITATGQRVTLRCSPRSGDLSVYWYQQSLDQGLQFLIQYYNGEERAKGNILERFSAQQFPDLHSELNLSSLELGDSALYFCASSVEGINGYTFGSGTRLTVV.

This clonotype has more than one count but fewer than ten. DNA of the CDR3: TGCAGTGCTAGTCGGGACAGGGATAGCGAGCAGTACTTC. As protein: CSASRDRDSEQYF. This sequence joins TRBV20-1 and TRBJ2-7; the match to TRBD1 covers 9 bases. Germline CDR1 is DFQATT and CDR2 is SNEGSKA (reference sequence). V was clipped by 3 bases and J by 6 bases; unmatched bases: 6. The CDR3 extends over 13 amino acids.

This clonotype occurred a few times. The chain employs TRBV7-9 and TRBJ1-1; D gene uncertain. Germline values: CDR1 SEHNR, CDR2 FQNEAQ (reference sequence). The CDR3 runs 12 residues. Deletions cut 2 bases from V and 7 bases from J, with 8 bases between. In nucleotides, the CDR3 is TGTGCCAGCAGCTTACCCAAACATGAAGCTTTCTTT. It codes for CASSLPKHEAFF.

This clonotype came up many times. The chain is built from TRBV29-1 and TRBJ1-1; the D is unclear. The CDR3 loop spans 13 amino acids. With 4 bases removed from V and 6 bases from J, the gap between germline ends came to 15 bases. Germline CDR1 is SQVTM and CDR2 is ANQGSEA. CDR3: CSVGGRPAPEAFF. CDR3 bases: TGCAGCGTTGGTGGCAGACCGGCCCCTGAAGCTTTCTTT.

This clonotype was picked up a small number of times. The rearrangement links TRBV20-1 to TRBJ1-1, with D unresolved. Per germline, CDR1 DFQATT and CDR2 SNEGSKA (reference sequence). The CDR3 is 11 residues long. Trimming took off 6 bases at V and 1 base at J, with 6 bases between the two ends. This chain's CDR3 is CSAPENTEAFF. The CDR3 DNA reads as TGCAGTGCCCCAGAGAACACTGAAGCTTTCTTT.

In nucleotides, the CDR3 is TGTGCCAGCAGCCCGCGCACTGAAGCTTTCTTT. This sequence encodes CASSPRTEAFF. This rearrangement joins TRBV5-5 to TRBJ1-1, with D hard to call. The CDR3 is made up of 11 amino acids. Trimming cost V 4 bases and J 4 bases, with 5 bases left between them. Looked up from germline, CDR1 is SGHKS and CDR2 is YYEKEE (reference sequence).

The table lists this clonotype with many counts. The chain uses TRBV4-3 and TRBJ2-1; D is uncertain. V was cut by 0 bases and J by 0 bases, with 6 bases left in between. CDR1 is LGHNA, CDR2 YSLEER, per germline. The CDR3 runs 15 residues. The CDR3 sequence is CASSQEGSSYNEQFF. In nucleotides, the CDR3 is TGCGCCAGCAGCCAAGAAGGCAGCTCCTACAATGAGCAGTTCTTC.

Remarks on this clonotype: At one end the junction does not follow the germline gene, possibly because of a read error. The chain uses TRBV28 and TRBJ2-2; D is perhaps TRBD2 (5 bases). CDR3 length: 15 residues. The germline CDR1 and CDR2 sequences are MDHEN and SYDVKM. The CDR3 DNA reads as TGTGCCAGCAGTTTATTAAGACTACCCACCTGGGAGCTGTTTTTT. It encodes CASSLLRLPTWELFF. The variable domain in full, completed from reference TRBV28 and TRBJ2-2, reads DVKVTQSSRYLVKRTGEKVFLECVQDMDHENMFWYRQDPGLGLRLIYFSYDVKMKEKGDIPEGYSVSREKKERFSLILESASTNQTSMYLCASSLLRLPTWELFFGEGSRLTVL.

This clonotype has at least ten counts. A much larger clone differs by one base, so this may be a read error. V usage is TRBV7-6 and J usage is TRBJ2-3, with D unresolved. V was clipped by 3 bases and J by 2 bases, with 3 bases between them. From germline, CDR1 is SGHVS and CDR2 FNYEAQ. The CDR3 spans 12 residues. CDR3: CASSFLTDTQYF. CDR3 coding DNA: TGTGCCAGCAGCTTCCTCACAGATACGCAGTATTTT.

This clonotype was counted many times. Here the CDR3 reads CASSVARENTEAFF. In nucleotides, the CDR3 is TGTGCCAGCAGCGTAGCCCGAGAGAACACTGAAGCTTTCTTT. This rearrangement joins TRBV9 to TRBJ1-1; no reliable D call. CDR1 SGDLS and CDR2 YYNGEE come from the germline V gene. V lost 0 bases, J lost 1 base, and 7 bases lay in between. The CDR3 has 14 residues.

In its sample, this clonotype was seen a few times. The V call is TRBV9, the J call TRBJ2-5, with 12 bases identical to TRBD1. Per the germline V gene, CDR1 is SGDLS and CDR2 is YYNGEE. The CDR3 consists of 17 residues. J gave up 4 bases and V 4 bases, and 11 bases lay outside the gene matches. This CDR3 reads CASSPRDRGPVGETQYF. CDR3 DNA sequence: TGTGCCAGCAGCCCCCGGGACAGGGGGCCGGTGGGAGAGACCCAGTACTTC.

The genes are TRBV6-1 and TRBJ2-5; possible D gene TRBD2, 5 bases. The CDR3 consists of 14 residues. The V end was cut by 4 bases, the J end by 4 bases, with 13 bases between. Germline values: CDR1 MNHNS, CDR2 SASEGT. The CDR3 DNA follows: TGTGCCAGCAGTGGAGCCCGTCGGGGAGAGACCCAGTACTTC. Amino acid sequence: CASSGARRGETQYF.

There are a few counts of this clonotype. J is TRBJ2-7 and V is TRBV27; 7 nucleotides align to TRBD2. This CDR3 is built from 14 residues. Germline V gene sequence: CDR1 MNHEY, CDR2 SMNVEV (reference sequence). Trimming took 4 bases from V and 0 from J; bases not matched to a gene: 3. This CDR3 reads CASSYRDYSYEQYF. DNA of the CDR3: TGTGCCAGCAGTTACCGGGACTACTCCTACGAGCAGTACTTC.

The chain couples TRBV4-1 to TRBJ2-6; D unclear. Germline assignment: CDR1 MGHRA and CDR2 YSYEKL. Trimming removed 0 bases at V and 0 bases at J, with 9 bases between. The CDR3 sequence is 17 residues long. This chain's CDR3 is CASSQDRSYSGANVLTF. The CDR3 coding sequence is TGCGCCAGCAGCCAAGATCGGAGTTACTCTGGGGCCAACGTCCTGACTTTC.

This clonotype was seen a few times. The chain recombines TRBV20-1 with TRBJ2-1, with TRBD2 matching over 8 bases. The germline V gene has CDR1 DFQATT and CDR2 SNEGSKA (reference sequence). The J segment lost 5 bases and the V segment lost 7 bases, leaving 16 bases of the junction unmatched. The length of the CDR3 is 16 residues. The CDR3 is CSVDLREAGGNNEQFF. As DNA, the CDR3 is TGCAGTGTAGACCTGCGGGAGGCCGGGGGGAACAATGAGCAGTTCTTC.

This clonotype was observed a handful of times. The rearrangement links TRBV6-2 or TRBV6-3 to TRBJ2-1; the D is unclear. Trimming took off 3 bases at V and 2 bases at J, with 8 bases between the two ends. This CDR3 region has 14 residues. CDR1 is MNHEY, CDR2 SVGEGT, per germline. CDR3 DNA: TGTGCCAGCAGTTATGATTATCCCTACAATGAGCAGTTCTTC. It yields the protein CASSYDYPYNEQFF.

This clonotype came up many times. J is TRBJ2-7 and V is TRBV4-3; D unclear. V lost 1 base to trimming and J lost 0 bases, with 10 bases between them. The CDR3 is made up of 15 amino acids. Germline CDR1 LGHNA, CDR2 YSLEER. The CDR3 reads CASSQGLDFSYEQYF. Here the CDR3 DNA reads TGCGCCAGCAGCCAAGGGCTGGATTTCTCCTACGAGCAGTACTTC.

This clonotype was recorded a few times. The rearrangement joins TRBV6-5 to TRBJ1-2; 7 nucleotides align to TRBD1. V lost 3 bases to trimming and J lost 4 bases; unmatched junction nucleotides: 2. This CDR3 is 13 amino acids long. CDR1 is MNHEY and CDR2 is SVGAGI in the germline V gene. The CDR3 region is CASSYRDSYGYTF. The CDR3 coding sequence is TGTGCCAGCAGTTATAGGGACAGCTATGGCTACACCTTC.

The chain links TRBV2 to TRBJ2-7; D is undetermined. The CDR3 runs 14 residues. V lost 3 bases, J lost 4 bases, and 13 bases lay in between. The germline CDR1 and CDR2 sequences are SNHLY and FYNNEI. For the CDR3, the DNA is TGTGCCAGCAGTGAGGGGAAAGGGATTTACGAGCAGTACTTC. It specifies CASSEGKGIYEQYF. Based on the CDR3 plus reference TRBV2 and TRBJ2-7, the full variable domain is EPEVTQTPSHQVTQMGQEVILRCVPISNHLYFYWYRQILGQKVEFLVSFYNNEISEKSEIFDDQFSVERPDGSNFTLKIRSTKLEDSAMYFCASSEGKGIYEQYFGPGTRLTVT.

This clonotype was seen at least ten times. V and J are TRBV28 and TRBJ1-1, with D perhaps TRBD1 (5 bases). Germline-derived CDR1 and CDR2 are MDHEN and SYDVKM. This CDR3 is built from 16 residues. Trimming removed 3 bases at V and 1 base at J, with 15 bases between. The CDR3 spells CASSLGQHLGNTEAFF. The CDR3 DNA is TGTGCCAGCAGTTTGGGGCAGCATTTGGGGAACACTGAAGCTTTCTTT. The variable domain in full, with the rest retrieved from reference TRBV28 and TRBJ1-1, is DVKVTQSSRYLVKRTGEKVFLECVQDMDHENMFWYRQDPGLGLRLIYFSYDVKMKEKGDIPEGYSVSREKKERFSLILESASTNQTSMYLCASSLGQHLGNTEAFFGQGTRLTVV.

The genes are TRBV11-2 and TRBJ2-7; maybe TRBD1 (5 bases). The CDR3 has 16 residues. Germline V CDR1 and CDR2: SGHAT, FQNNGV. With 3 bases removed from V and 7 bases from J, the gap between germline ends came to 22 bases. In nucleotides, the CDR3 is TGTGCCAGCAGCTTCCTTGCCGGACACCTCTGTGAGGAGCAGTACTTC. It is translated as CASSFLAGHLCEEQYF. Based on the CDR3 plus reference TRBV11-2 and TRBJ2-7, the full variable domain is EAGVAQSPRYKIIEKRQSVAFWCNPISGHATLYWYQQILGQGPKLLIQFQNNGVVDDSQLPKDRFSAERLKGVDSTLKIQPAKLEDSAVYLCASSFLAGHLCEEQYFGPGTRLTVT.

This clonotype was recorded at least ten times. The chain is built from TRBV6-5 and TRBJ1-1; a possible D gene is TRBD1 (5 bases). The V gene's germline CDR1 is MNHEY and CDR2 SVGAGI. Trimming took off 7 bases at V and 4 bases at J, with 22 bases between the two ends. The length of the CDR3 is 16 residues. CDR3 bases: TGTGCCAGCACGAAAGGCCAGGGTTATTTGGGCACTGAAGCTTTCTTT. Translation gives CASTKGQGYLGTEAFF.

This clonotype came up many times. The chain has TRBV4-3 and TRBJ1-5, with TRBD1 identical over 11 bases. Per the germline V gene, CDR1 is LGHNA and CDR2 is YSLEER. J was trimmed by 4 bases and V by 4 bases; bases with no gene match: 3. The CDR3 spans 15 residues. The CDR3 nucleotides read TGCGCCAGCAGCCGCGGGACAGGGGGGAATCAGCCCCAGCATTTT. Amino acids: CASSRGTGGNQPQHF.

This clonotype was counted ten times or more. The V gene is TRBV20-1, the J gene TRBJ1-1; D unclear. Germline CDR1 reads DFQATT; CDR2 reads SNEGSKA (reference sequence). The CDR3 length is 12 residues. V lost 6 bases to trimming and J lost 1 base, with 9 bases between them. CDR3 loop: CSASPENTEAFF. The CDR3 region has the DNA TGCAGTGCATCTCCCGAGAACACTGAAGCTTTCTTT.

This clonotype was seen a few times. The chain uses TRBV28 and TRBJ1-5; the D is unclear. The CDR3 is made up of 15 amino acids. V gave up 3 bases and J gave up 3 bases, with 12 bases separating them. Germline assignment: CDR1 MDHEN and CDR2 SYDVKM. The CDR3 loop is CASSLRPLLNQPQHF. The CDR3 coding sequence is TGTGCCAGCAGTTTGCGCCCGTTACTCAATCAGCCCCAGCATTTT.

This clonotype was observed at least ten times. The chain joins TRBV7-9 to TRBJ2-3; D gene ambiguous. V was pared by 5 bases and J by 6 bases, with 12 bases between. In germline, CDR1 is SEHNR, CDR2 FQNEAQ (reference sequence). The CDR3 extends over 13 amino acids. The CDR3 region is CASSPVKRDTQYF. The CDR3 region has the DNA TGTGCCAGCAGCCCCGTAAAAAGGGATACGCAGTATTTT.

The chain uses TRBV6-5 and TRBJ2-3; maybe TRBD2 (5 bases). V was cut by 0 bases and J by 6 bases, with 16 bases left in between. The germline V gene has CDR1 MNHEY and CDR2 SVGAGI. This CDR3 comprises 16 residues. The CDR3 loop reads CASSYSVGVGWDTQYF. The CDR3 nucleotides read TGTGCCAGCAGTTACTCGGTCGGGGTGGGGTGGGATACGCAGTATTTT.